What follows is one T cell receptor (beta chain) and its context. This clonotype was counted at least ten times. Its antigen is currently not known. No base quality information exists; no much larger clone differs at one position. The sample belongs to a study of T-cell reconstitution after alpha-beta-depleted transplantation in children (dated by TCRdb to the mid-2010s). A note on the overall study: Using TCR repertoire profiling, the study followed T-cell immune reconstitution in a quantitative way in children after TCRalphabeta/CD19-depleted allogeneic hematopoietic cell transplantation.

Receptor amplification or capture employed PCR. The reads were generated on an Illumina HiSeq 2500. Molecular barcoding was employed in the preparation of TCR libraries, with unique molecular identifiers being used to normalize TCRbeta repertoire quantification. TCRdb reprocessed the public reads (quality trimming at Q25 with fastp, clone calling with MiXCR) and kept in-frame beta chains. Identical CDR3 protein sequences are pooled into one entry, listed with their most common genes and DNA. A total of some 240,000 distinct CDR3 sequences appear in this sample, over 9.5% of them only once. The ten largest clones capture less than 6% of the sample. At the junction V is shortened by 2 bases and J by 8 bases, with 6 bases in between. From its cysteine to its phenylalanine, the CDR3 spans 12 amino acids. The retained sequence is limited to the CDR3, 36 bases, with the frame set at the first base. CDR1 and CDR2, per the germline V gene, are MDHEN and SYDVKM.

This receptor was taken from a human donor who donated a stem cell graft to a child with SCID. Rearrangement joined TRBV28 to TRBJ1-4; no D segment can be confidently identified. Sequenced material: PBMCs from the stem cell graft donor, taken from the stem cell graft. The CDR3 reads CASSLSGEKLFF. The DNA sequence reads TGTGCCAGCAGTTTAAGCGGGGAAAAACTGTTTTTT.